What follows are 7 T cell receptor beta chains derived from one specimen sequenced in a study of blood T cell repertoires in COVID-19. The table came from immunoSEQ multiplex PCR; TCRdb's copy has only in-frame clones and leaves some out. Of 250,000 or so clones listed, around 90% were seen once; the top ten hold approximately 0.94%. The sequencing input was peripheral blood. The receptors originated from a woman between 40 and 55 years old who had recovered from COVID-19.

The chain couples TRBV3-1 (or the pseudogene TRBV3-2) to TRBJ2-7; no definite D call. Germline V CDR1 and CDR2: LGHDT, YNNKEL (reference sequence). Trimming cost V 4 bases and J 3 bases, with 10 bases left between them. The CDR3 covers 13 residues. For the CDR3, the DNA is TGTGCCAGCAGCCTTGGGCCCAACTACGAGCAGTACTTC. Encoded protein: CASSLGPNYEQYF.

The chain has TRBV10-3 and TRBJ2-5, with 9 positions matching TRBD1. Germline V gene lookup returns CDR1 ENHRY and CDR2 SYGVKD. V lost 10 bases to trimming and J lost 5 bases; unmatched junction nucleotides: 5. The CDR3 length is 12 residues. This chain's CDR3 is CATRDREETQYF. CDR3 DNA sequence: TGTGCCACTCGGGACAGGGAGGAGACCCAGTACTTC.

The table lists this clone with a few counts. In nucleotides, the CDR3 is TGTGCCAGCAGCGTCGGGACAGGGGCCCCTAATGAAAAACTGTTTTTT. Translated, it gives CASSVGTGAPNEKLFF. The chain has TRBV9 and TRBJ1-4; 10 bases fit TRBD1. V was pared by 2 bases and J by 3 bases, with 4 bases of the junction left unmatched. CDR3 length equals 16 residues. The germline CDR1 and CDR2 sequences are SGDLS and YYNGEE.

The genes are TRBV3-1 (or the pseudogene TRBV3-2) and TRBJ2-3; D perhaps matches TRBD2 (5 bases). The CDR3 extends over 15 amino acids. The V end was cut by 4 bases, the J end by 0 bases, with 11 bases between. Germline V CDR1 and CDR2: LGHDT, YNNKEL (reference sequence). The CDR3 spells CASSRVEGSTDTQYF. Here the CDR3 DNA reads TGTGCCAGCAGCCGCGTTGAGGGTAGCACAGATACGCAGTATTTT.

CDR3 sequence (DNA): TGTGCCAGCAGCTTCCCCTCGGGGACCCAGTACTTC. This translates into CASSFPSGTQYF. The rearrangement links TRBV11-2 to TRBJ2-5; D unclear. CDR1 and CDR2 (germline): SGHAT, FQNNGV. Trimming removed 3 bases from V and 7 bases from J, with 9 bases in between. The CDR3 contains 12 residues.

The rearrangement uses TRBV4-1 and TRBJ2-6; 10 bases are shared with TRBD2. Trimming at V came to 4 bases and at J to 0 bases, leaving 6 bases not matched to a gene. In germline, CDR1 is MGHRA, CDR2 YSYEKL. This CDR3 comprises 18 residues. The CDR3 loop is CASSLSGRTVSGANVLTF. In nucleotides, the CDR3 is TGCGCCAGCAGCCTTAGCGGGAGGACCGTCTCTGGGGCCAACGTCCTGACTTTC.

The chain joins TRBV15 to TRBJ1-2, with a possible D match to TRBD1 (6 bases). The germline V and J ends were trimmed by 4 bases and 3 bases, with 18 bases remaining between them. Germline CDR1 and CDR2: LNHNV and YYDKDF (reference sequence). The CDR3 has 16 residues. The CDR3 loop is CATSNGRGAADYGYTF. The CDR3 DNA is TGTGCCACCAGCAACGGGAGGGGGGCAGCCGACTATGGCTACACCTTC.